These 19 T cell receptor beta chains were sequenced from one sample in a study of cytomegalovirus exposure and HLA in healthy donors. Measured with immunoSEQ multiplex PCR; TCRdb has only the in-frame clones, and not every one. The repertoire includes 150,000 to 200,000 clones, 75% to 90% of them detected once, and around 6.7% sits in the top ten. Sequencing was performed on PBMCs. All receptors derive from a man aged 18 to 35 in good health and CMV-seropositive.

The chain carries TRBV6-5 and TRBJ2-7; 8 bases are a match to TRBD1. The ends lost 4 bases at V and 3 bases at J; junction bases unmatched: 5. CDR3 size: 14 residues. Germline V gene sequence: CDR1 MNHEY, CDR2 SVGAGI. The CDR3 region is CASSWGQASYEQYF. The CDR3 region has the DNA TGTGCCAGCAGTTGGGGACAGGCGAGCTACGAGCAGTACTTC.

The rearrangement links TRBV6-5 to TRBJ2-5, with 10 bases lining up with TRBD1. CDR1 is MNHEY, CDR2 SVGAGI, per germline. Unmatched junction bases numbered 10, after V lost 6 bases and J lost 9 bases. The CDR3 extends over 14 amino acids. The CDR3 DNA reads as TGTGCCAGCAGCTCCCGGGACAGGGGTGAGGCCCAGTACTTC. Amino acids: CASSSRDRGEAQYF.

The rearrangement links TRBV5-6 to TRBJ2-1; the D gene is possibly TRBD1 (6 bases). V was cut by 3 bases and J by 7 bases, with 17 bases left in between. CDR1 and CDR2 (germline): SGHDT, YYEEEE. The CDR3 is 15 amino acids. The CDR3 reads CASSWSSQGRNEQFF. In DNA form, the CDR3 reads TGTGCCAGCAGCTGGAGCTCGCAGGGGCGGAATGAGCAGTTCTTC.

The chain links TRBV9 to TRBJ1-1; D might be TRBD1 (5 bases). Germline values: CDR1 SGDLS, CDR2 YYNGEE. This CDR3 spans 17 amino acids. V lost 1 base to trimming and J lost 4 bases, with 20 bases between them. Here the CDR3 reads CASSVILPGGGSTEAFF. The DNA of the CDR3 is TGTGCCAGCAGCGTAATACTTCCTGGGGGGGGGAGCACTGAAGCTTTCTTT.

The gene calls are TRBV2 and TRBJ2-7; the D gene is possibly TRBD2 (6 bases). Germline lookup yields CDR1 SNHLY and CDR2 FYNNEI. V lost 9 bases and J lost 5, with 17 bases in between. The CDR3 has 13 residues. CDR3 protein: CARRDSSVHEQYF. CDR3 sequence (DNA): TGTGCCAGACGGGACTCCTCCGTCCACGAGCAGTACTTC. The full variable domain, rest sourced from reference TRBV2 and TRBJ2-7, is EPEVTQTPSHQVTQMGQEVILRCVPISNHLYFYWYRQILGQKVEFLVSFYNNEISEKSEIFDDQFSVERPDGSNFTLKIRSTKLEDSAMYFCARRDSSVHEQYFGPGTRLTVT.

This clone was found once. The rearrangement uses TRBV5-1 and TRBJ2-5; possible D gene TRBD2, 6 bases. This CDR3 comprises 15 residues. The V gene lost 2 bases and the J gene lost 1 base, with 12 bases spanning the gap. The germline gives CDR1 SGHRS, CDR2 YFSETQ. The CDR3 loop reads CASSLLAESQETQYF. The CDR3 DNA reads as TGCGCCAGCAGCTTATTAGCGGAGAGCCAAGAGACCCAGTACTTC.

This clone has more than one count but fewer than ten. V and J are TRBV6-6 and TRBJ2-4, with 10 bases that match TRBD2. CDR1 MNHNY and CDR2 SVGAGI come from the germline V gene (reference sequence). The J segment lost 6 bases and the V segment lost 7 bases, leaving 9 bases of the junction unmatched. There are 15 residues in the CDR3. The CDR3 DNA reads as TGTGCCAGCACTTCTCGGGCTAGCGGGAGAAACATTCAGTACTTC. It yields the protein CASTSRASGRNIQYF.

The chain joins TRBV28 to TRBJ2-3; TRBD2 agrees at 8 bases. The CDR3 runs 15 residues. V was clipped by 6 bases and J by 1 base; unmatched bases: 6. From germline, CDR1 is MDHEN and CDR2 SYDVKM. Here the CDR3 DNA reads TGTGCCAGCAGCGAACTAGCGGAGGGCACAGATACGCAGTATTTT. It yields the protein CASSELAEGTDTQYF.

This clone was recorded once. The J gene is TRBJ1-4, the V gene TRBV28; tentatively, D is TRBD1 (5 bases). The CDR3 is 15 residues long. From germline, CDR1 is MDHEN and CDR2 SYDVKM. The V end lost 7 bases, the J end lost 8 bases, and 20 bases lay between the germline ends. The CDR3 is CASILAGAGGEKLFF. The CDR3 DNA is TGTGCCAGCATCCTAGCTGGGGCCGGAGGGGAAAAACTGTTTTTT.

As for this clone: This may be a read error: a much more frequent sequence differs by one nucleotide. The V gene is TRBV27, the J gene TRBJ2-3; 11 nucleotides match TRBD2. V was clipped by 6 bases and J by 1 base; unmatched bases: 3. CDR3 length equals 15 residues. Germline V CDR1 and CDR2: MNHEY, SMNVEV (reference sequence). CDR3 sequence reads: CASSLAGGGTDTQYF. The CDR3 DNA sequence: TGTGCCAGCAGCTTAGCGGGAGGGGGCACAGATACGCAGTATTTT.

The CDR3 region is CASSVGGLGGYTF. CDR3 sequence (DNA): TGTGCCAGCAGCGTAGGAGGCCTTGGGGGCTACACCTTC. The chain uses TRBV9 and TRBJ1-2; D ambiguous. The CDR3 extends over 13 amino acids. Between the trimmed V and J ends, which lost 0 bases and 8 bases, there was a span of 11 bases. Germline CDR1 SGDLS, CDR2 YYNGEE.

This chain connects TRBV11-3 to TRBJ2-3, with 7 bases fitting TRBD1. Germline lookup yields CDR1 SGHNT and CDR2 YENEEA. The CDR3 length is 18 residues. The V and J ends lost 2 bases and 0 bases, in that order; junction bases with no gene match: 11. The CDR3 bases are TGTGCCAGCAGCTTACCCCTCGACAGGGCGAGGAGCACAGATACGCAGTATTTT. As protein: CASSLPLDRARSTDTQYF.

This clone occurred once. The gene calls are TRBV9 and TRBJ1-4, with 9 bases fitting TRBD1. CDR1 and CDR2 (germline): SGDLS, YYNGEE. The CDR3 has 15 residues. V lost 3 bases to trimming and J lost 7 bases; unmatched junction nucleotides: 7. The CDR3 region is CASSAFGQGSEKLFF. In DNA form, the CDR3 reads TGTGCCAGCAGCGCATTTGGACAGGGGAGTGAAAAACTGTTTTTT.

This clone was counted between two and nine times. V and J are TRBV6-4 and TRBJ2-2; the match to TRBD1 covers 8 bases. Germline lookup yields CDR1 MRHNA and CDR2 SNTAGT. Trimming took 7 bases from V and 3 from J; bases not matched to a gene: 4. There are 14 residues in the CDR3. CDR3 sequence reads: CASKTDRDTGELFF. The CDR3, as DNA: TGTGCCAGCAAGACGGACAGGGACACCGGGGAGCTGTTTTTT.

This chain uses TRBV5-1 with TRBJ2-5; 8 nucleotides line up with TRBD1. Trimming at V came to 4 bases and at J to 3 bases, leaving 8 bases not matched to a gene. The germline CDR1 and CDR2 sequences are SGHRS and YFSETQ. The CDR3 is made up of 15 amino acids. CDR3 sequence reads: CASSVGKGQEETQYF. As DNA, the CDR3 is TGCGCCAGCAGCGTGGGGAAGGGACAGGAAGAGACCCAGTACTTC.

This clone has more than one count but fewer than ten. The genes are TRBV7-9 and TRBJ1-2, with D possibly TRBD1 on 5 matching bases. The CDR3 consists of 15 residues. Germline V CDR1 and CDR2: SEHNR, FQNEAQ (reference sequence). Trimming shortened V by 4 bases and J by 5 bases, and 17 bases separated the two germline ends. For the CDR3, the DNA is TGTGCCAGCAGCTCCATGACAGTCTCCGGGTATGGCTACACCTTC. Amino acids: CASSSMTVSGYGYTF.

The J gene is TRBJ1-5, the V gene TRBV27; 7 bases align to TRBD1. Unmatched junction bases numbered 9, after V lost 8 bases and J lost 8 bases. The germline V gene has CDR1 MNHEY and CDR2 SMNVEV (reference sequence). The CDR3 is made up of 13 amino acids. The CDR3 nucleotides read TGTGCCAGCGCGCCAGGGGGTTTGGAGCCCCAGCATTTT. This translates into CASAPGGLEPQHF.

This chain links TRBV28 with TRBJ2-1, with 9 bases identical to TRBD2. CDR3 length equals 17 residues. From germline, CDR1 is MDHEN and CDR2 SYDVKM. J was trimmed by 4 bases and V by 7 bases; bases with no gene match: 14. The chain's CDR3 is CASNLLGASGAYNEQFF. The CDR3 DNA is TGTGCCAGCAACCTTCTGGGTGCTAGCGGGGCTTACAATGAGCAGTTCTTC.

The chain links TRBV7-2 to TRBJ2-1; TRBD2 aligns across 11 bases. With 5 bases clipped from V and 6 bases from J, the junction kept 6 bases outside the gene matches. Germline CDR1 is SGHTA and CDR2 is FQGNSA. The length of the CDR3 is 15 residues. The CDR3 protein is CASSLTSGTLNEQFF. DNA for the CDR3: TGTGCCAGCAGCCTGACTAGCGGGACGCTCAATGAGCAGTTCTTC.